The sequence of this T cell receptor (beta chain) was determined in a study of blood T cell repertoires in COVID-19. The CDR3 sequence is 13 residues long. Germline-derived CDR1 and CDR2 are SEHNR and FQNEAQ (reference sequence). Deletions cut 4 bases from V and 11 bases from J, with 15 bases between. Produced via immunoSEQ multiplex PCR; TCRdb's table is partial and in-frame only. The sample contains 300,000 to 450,000 clones, about 87% of which appear only once. The sequencing sample was made of PBMCs or T cells enriched from blood (not recorded which). The sequence came from a middle-aged man in a cohort exposed to, infected with or recovered from COVID-19 (not recorded which). V gene TRBV7-9 combines with J gene TRBJ2-4; D is perhaps TRBD2 (6 bases). The CDR3: CASSYPSAAFQYF. The CDR3 nucleotides read TGTGCCAGCAGCTATCCTAGCGCGGCCTTTCAGTACTTC.